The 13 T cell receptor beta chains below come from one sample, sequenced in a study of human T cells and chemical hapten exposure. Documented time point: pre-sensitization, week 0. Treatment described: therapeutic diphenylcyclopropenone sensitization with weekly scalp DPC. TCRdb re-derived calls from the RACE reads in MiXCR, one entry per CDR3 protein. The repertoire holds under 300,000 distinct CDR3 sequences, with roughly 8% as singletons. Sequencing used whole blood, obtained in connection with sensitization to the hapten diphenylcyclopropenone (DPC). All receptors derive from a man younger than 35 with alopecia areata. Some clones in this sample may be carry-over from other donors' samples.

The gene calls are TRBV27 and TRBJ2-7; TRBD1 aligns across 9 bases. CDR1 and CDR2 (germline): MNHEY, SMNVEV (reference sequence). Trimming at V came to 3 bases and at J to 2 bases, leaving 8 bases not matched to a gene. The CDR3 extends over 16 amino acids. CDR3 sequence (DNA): TGTGCCAGCAGTTTCTTTGGGACAGGGAGTACCTACGAGCAGTACTTC. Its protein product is CASSFFGTGSTYEQYF.

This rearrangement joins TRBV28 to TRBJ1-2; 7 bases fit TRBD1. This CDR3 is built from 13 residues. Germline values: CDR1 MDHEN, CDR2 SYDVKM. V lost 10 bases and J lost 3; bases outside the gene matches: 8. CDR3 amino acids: CATKRDSYYGYTF. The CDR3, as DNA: TGTGCCACCAAGAGGGACAGCTACTATGGCTACACCTTC.

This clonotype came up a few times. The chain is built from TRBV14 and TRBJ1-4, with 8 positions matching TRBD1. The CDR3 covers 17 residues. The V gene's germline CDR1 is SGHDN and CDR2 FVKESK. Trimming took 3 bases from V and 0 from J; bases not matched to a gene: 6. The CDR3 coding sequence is TGTGCCAGCAGCCATCACAGGGGGGCAGCAACTAATGAAAAACTGTTTTTT. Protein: CASSHHRGAATNEKLFF.

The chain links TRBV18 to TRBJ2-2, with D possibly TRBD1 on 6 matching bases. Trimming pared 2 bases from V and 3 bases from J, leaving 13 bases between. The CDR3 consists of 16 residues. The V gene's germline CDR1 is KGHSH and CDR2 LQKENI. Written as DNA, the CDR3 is TGTGCCAGCTCACCAAACGACAGGTTGCACACCGGGGAGCTGTTTTTT. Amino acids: CASSPNDRLHTGELFF.

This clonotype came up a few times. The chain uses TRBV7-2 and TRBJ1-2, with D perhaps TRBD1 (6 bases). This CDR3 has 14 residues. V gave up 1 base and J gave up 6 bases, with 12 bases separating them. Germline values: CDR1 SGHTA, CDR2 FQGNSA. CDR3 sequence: CASSLEREGDGYTF. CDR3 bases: TGTGCCAGCAGCTTAGAGAGGGAGGGGGATGGCTACACCTTC.

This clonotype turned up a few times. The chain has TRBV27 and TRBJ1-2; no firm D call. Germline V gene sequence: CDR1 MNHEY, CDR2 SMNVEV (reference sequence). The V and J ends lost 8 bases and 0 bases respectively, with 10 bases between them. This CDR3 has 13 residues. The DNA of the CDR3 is TGTGCCAGCTCTACCGTAGCTAACTATGGCTACACCTTC. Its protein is CASSTVANYGYTF.

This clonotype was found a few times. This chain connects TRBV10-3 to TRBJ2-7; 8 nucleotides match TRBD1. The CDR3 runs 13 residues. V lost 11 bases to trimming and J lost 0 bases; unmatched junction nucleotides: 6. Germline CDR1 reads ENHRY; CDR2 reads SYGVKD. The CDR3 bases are TGTGCCGGGGGACAGGCTAACTCCTACGAGCAGTACTTC. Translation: CAGGQANSYEQYF.

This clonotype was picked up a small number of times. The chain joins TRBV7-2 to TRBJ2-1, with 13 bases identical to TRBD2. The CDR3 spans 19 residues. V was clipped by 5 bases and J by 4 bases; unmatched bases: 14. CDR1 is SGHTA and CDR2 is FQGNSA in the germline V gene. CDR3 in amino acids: CASSPTGPGLAGRYNEQFF. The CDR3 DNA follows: TGTGCCAGCAGCCCTACTGGACCGGGACTAGCGGGGCGGTACAATGAGCAGTTCTTC.

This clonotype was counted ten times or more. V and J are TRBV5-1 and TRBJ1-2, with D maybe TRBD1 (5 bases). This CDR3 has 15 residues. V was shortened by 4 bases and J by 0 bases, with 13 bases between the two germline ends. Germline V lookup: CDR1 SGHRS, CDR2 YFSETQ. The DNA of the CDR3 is TGCGCCAGCAGCACTGAGACAGAGACTAACTATGGCTACACCTTC. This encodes CASSTETETNYGYTF.

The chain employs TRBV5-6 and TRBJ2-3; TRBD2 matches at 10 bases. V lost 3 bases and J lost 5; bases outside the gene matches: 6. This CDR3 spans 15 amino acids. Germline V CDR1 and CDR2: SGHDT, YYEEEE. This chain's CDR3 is CASSWSGGAVDTQYF. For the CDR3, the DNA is TGTGCCAGCAGCTGGAGCGGGGGGGCCGTAGATACGCAGTATTTT.

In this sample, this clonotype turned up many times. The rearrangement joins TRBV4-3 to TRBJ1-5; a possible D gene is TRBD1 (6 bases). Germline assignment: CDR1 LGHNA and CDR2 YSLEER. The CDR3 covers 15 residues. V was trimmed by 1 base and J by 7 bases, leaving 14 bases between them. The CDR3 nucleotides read TGCGCCAGCAGCCAAGTTAGGGGGGGCGCGCAGCCCCAGCATTTT. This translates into CASSQVRGGAQPQHF.

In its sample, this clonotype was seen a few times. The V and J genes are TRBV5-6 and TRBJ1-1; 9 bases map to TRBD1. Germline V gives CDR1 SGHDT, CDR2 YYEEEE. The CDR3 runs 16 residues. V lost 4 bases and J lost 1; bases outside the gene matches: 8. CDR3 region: CASSPDPDRGNTEAFF. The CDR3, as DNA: TGTGCCAGCAGCCCCGATCCGGACAGGGGGAACACTGAAGCTTTCTTT.

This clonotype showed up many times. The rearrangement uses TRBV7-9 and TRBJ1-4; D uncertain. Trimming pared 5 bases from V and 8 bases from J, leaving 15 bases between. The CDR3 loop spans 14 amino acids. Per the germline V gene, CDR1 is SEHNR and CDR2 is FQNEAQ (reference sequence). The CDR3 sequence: CASSPPTGHEKLFF. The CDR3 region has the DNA TGTGCCAGCAGCCCCCCTACGGGCCACGAAAAACTGTTTTTT.